This T cell receptor (beta chain) is drawn from a study of shared clonotypes between healthy human individuals. Genomic DNA of each subset was evenly split across several immunoSEQ plates. This table comes from immunoSEQ multiplex PCR, and its TCRdb copy is limited to in-frame clones, with some not included. The top ten clones hold around 12% of a sample with approximately 500,000 clones, about 80% of them seen once. With 3 bases clipped from V and 4 bases from J, the junction kept 2 bases outside the gene matches. The germline V gene has CDR1 LNHDA and CDR2 SQIVND (reference sequence). The CDR3 contains 13 residues.

The clonotype originates from a woman in her 40s in good health. Some clones in this sample may be carry-over from other donors' samples. Sequencing was performed on PBMCs. The chain joins TRBV19 to TRBJ2-7, with 8 bases aligning to TRBD2. CDR3 sequence (DNA): TGTGCCAGTAGTATTGGCGGGAGGTACGAGCAGTACTTC. Its protein product is CASSIGGRYEQYF.